These T cell receptor beta chains were read from a single sample in a study of T cell responses to AZD1222 COVID-19 vaccine. This table comes from immunoSEQ multiplex PCR, and its TCRdb copy is limited to in-frame clones, with some not included. The sample lists 90,000 to 150,000 clones, around 90% seen once, with around 2.6% in the top ten. Here the sequenced sample was peripheral blood, taken 28 days after the second AZD1222 dose. The receptors were sampled from an adult who received the AZD1222 COVID-19 vaccine. Each CDR3 is given with its conserved first and last residue. A D gene is named only where the DNA matches it firmly.

j_call v_call d_call cdr3_aa cdr3_nt
TRBJ1-3 TRBV6-1 - CASSEGVAVGGNTIYF TGTGCCAGCAGTGAAGGTGTCGCGGTGGGAGGAAACACCATATATTTT
TRBJ2-2 TRBV11-3 - CASSQGPGTGELFF TGTGCCAGCAGCCAGGGCCCGGGCACCGGGGAGCTGTTTTTT
TRBJ2-7 TRBV24-1 - CATSSPEYEQYF TGTGCCACCAGTAGCCCAGAATACGAGCAGTACTTC
TRBJ2-3 TRBV5-1 - CASSLGASTDTQYF TGCGCCAGCAGCTTGGGAGCAAGCACAGATACGCAGTATTTT
TRBJ1-2 TRBV3-1/TRBV3-2 - CASSQDQGDRRGYTF TGTGCCAGCAGCCAAGATCAGGGCGACAGACGCGGCTACACCTTC
TRBJ2-2 TRBV4-1 - CASSYGTGSTGELFF TGCGCCAGCAGTTATGGGACGGGTTCCACCGGGGAGCTGTTTTTT
TRBJ1-1 TRBV18 - CASSPQGGTEAFF TGTGCCAGCTCACCACAGGGCGGCACTGAAGCTTTCTTT
TRBJ2-3 TRBV5-4 TRBD1 CASSADRDRTTDTQYF TGTGCCAGCAGCGCCGACAGGGATAGGACCACAGATACGCAGTATTTT
TRBJ1-4 TRBV2 - CASSDTHSPTNEKLFF TGTGCCAGCAGCGATACACATTCCCCAACTAATGAAAAACTGTTTTTT
TRBJ1-4 TRBV6-5 - CASRLGQGREKLFF TGTGCCAGCAGACTGGGGCAGGGTAGGGAAAAACTGTTTTTT
TRBJ1-4 TRBV2 TRBD1 CASRATGVRGEKLFF TGTGCCAGCCGAGCCACAGGGGTCAGGGGTGAAAAACTGTTTTTT
TRBJ1-4 TRBV7-6 - CASSPAPTANEKLFF TGTGCCAGCAGCCCGGCCCCGACGGCTAATGAAAAACTGTTTTTT